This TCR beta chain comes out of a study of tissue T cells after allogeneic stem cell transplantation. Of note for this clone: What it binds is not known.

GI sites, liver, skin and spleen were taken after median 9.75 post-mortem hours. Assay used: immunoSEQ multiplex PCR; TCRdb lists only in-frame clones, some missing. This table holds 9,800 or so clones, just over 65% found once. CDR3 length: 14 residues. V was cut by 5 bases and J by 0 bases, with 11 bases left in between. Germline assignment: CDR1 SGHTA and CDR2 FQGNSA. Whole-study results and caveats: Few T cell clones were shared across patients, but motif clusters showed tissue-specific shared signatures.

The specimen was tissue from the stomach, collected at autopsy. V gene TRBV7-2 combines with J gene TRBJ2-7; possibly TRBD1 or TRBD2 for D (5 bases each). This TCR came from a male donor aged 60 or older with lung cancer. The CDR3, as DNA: TGTGCCAGCAGCCTGGGACGTATCTCCTACGAGCAGTACTTC. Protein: CASSLGRISYEQYF.